Following are 32 T cell receptor beta chains from one sample sequenced in a study of CD8 T cells in ankylosing spondylitis. TCRdb used MiXCR to reprocess the 5' RACE reads, holding one entry per CDR3 protein. The table has 110,000 to 150,000 distinct CDR3 sequences, 7% to 9% seen once. The material sequenced was synovial fluid, either unsorted or a sorted T cell fraction (not recorded which). All receptors derive from a male donor with ankylosing spondylitis.

This clonotype was seen ten or more times. The gene calls are TRBV6-2 or TRBV6-3 and TRBJ1-1; a weak D match, TRBD1 (6 bases). The CDR3 covers 13 residues. V was trimmed by 5 bases and J by 1 base, leaving 8 bases between them. The germline CDR1 and CDR2 sequences are MNHEY and SVGEGT. For the CDR3, the DNA is TGTGCCAGCAGTATGGGACAGAACACTGAAGCTTTCTTT. Its translation is CASSMGQNTEAFF.

At least ten counts were recorded for this clonotype. The chain links TRBV6-2 or TRBV6-3 to TRBJ2-1, with 7 bases that match TRBD2. Trimming cost V 4 bases and J 9 bases; bases outside gene matches: 3. The length of the CDR3 is 12 residues. Germline V gene data show CDR1 as MNHEY and CDR2 as SVGEGT. The CDR3 nucleotides read TGTGCCAGCAGTTTCGCGGGGGTTGAGCAGTTCTTC. It encodes CASSFAGVEQFF.

The V call is TRBV15, the J call TRBJ2-3, with TRBD2 matching 11 bases. V shed 4 bases, J shed 5 bases, and the junction held 5 bases outside the gene matches. There are 15 residues in the CDR3. Looked up from germline, CDR1 is LNHNV and CDR2 is YYDKDF (reference sequence). CDR3 protein: CATSIGTSGGDTQYF. The CDR3 nucleotides read TGTGCCACCAGCATCGGAACTAGCGGGGGAGATACGCAGTATTTT. The full variable domain, in which reference TRBV15 and TRBJ2-3 provide the parts outside the CDR3, is DAMVIQNPRYQVTQFGKPVTLSCSQTLNHNVMYWYQQKSSQAPKLLFHYYDKDFNNEADTPDNFQSRRPNTSFCFLDIRSPGLGDTAMYLCATSIGTSGGDTQYFGPGTRLTVL.

This clonotype occurred many times. The chain combines TRBV20-1 with TRBJ2-3; D not resolved. In germline, CDR1 is DFQATT, CDR2 SNEGSKA (reference sequence). CDR3 length equals 14 residues. V was trimmed by 3 bases and J by 0 bases, leaving 10 bases between them. CDR3 loop: CSARRPASTDTQYF. The CDR3 region has the DNA TGCAGTGCTAGGAGACCTGCTAGCACAGATACGCAGTATTTT.

This rearrangement joins TRBV6-2 or TRBV6-3 to TRBJ2-3; TRBD2 aligns across 12 bases. This CDR3 comprises 19 residues. Trimming took 0 bases from V and 1 from J; bases not matched to a gene: 8. Germline loops: CDR1 MNHEY, CDR2 SVGEGT. The CDR3 loop reads CASSYSLLRLAGGTDTQYF. The CDR3 bases are TGTGCCAGCAGTTACTCACTATTAAGACTAGCGGGGGGCACAGATACGCAGTATTTT.

This clonotype was detected ten times or more. The chain uses TRBV13 and TRBJ2-5, with 7 bases that match TRBD1. With 6 bases clipped from V and 4 bases from J, the junction kept 2 bases outside the gene matches. This CDR3 contains 12 residues. Germline V gives CDR1 PRHDT, CDR2 FYEKMQ (reference sequence). The CDR3 DNA reads TGTGCCAGCAGGCGACAGGGAGAGACCCAGTACTTC. Amino acid sequence: CASRRQGETQYF.

This clonotype occurred once. The rearrangement joins TRBV5-5 to TRBJ1-2; TRBD1 is a possible D gene (5 bases). CDR1 is SGHKS, CDR2 YYEKEE, per germline (reference sequence). The V gene lost 4 bases and the J gene lost 4 bases, with 17 bases spanning the gap. This CDR3 spans 15 amino acids. In DNA form, the CDR3 reads TGTGCCAGCAGCCCCGGGGACCGGTCCTTCTATGGCTACACCTTC. It yields the protein CASSPGDRSFYGYTF.

This clonotype was detected many times. The chain links TRBV10-3 to TRBJ1-4; the D is unclear. Trimming shortened V by 2 bases and J by 8 bases, and 6 bases separated the two germline ends. The germline V gene has CDR1 ENHRY and CDR2 SYGVKD. This CDR3 spans 12 amino acids. The CDR3 DNA sequence: TGTGCCATCAGTGAGGCAGCGGAAAAACTGTTTTTT. Amino acid sequence: CAISEAAEKLFF.

The J gene is TRBJ2-7, the V gene TRBV7-2; no clear D gene. Germline assignment: CDR1 SGHTA and CDR2 FQGNSA. V was trimmed by 1 base and J by 0 bases, leaving 10 bases between them. The CDR3 covers 15 residues. In DNA, the CDR3 is TGTGCCAGCAGCTTAGAATGGGCCAGCTCCTACGAGCAGTACTTC. It codes for CASSLEWASSYEQYF.

This rearrangement joins TRBV28 to TRBJ2-5, with no clear D. The length of the CDR3 is 12 residues. The V end was cut by 5 bases, the J end by 5 bases, with 9 bases between. CDR1 and CDR2 from the germline V gene are MDHEN and SYDVKM. The CDR3, as DNA: TGTGCCAGCAGTCCCACCTTGGAGACCCAGTACTTC. It translates to CASSPTLETQYF.

This clonotype was seen many times. V gene TRBV5-1 combines with J gene TRBJ1-1; TRBD1 might be the D (5 bases). The CDR3 sequence is 15 residues long. V dropped 6 bases and J dropped 3 bases, with 18 bases sitting between them. CDR1 SGHRS and CDR2 YFSETQ come from the germline V gene. CDR3 bases: TGCGCCAGCACCCCCGGGGCGGGATGGGACACTGAAGCTTTCTTT. It codes for CASTPGAGWDTEAFF.

The rearrangement links TRBV25-1 to TRBJ2-3, with D perhaps matching TRBD1 (6 bases). Germline values: CDR1 MGHDK, CDR2 SYGVNS. CDR3 size: 13 residues. Trimming removed 5 bases at V and 2 bases at J, with 8 bases between. The CDR3 spells CASSWDITDTQYF. CDR3 coding DNA: TGTGCCAGCAGTTGGGACATCACAGATACGCAGTATTTT.

As for this clonotype: The conserved phenylalanine or tryptophan normally closing the CDR3 is absent here, so this likely arose from a read error. This chain links TRBV7-2 with TRBJ1-5; a possible D gene is TRBD1 (5 bases). Germline CDR1 and CDR2: SGHTA and FQGNSA. The V gene lost 5 bases and the J gene lost 2 bases, with 10 bases spanning the gap. There are 14 residues in the CDR3. The CDR3 region has the DNA TGTGCCAGCAGCCGCCCGGGGGGCAATCAGCCCCAGCATATT. Its protein is CASSRPGGNQPQHI.

The chain carries TRBV4-2 and TRBJ2-3; tentatively, D is TRBD1 (5 bases). The CDR3 loop spans 15 amino acids. The germline CDR1 and CDR2 sequences are LGHNA and YNFKEQ. Trimming left V 1 base short and J 2 bases short, with 10 bases between. For the CDR3, the DNA is TGTGCCAGCAGCCAAGCAGGGCTTCTCACAGATACGCAGTATTTT. Translated, it gives CASSQAGLLTDTQYF.

Many counts were recorded for this clonotype. This chain uses TRBV6-5 with TRBJ2-2; perhaps TRBD2 as D (5 bases). The CDR3 covers 14 residues. V was clipped by 0 bases and J by 5 bases, with 7 bases between them. Germline V gives CDR1 MNHEY, CDR2 SVGAGI. CDR3 sequence reads: CASSYSDWTGELFF. The CDR3 coding sequence is TGTGCCAGCAGTTACTCGGACTGGACCGGGGAGCTGTTTTTT.

The sample holds a few counts of this clonotype. The genes are TRBV20-1 and TRBJ2-3, with 8 bases identical to TRBD2. The CDR3 is made up of 12 amino acids. CDR1 DFQATT and CDR2 SNEGSKA come from the germline V gene (reference sequence). V was pared by 5 bases and J by 4 bases, with 2 bases of the junction left unmatched. CDR3 sequence reads: CSADGGADTQYF. The DNA for the CDR3 is TGCAGTGCTGACGGGGGGGCAGATACGCAGTATTTT.

V usage is TRBV20-1 and J usage is TRBJ2-5; TRBD1 matches at 8 bases. Per the germline V gene, CDR1 is DFQATT and CDR2 is SNEGSKA (reference sequence). CDR3 size: 13 residues. The trim removed 6 bases at V and 3 bases at J, leaving 6 bases unmatched. CDR3 amino acids: CSATKTGEETQYF. The CDR3 DNA reads TGCAGTGCCACTAAGACAGGGGAAGAGACCCAGTACTTC.

This chain uses TRBV29-1 with TRBJ2-3; D not certain. This CDR3 comprises 13 residues. The V gene's germline CDR1 is SQVTM and CDR2 ANQGSEA. Deletions cut 2 bases from V and 5 bases from J, with 11 bases between. CDR3 sequence reads: CSVEKAIGDTQYF. CDR3 DNA sequence: TGCAGCGTTGAAAAAGCAATCGGAGATACGCAGTATTTT.

The chain uses TRBV4-3 and TRBJ2-3; D unresolved. V gave up 4 bases and J gave up 5 bases, with 10 bases separating them. CDR3 length: 13 residues. The germline CDR1 and CDR2 sequences are LGHNA and YSLEER. This chain's CDR3 is CASSPGFGDTQYF. For the CDR3, the DNA is TGCGCCAGCAGCCCGGGTTTTGGAGATACGCAGTATTTT.

J is TRBJ2-5 and V is TRBV27, with 7 bases identical to TRBD1. The CDR3 loop spans 14 amino acids. With V trimmed by 5 bases and J by 5 bases, 8 bases remained unmatched. Germline V lookup: CDR1 MNHEY, CDR2 SMNVEV (reference sequence). The CDR3 reads CASSRGQVGETQYF. CDR3 sequence (DNA): TGTGCCAGCAGTCGTGGACAGGTTGGGGAGACCCAGTACTTC.

This clonotype came up many times. The V call is TRBV20-1, the J call TRBJ2-5; D possibly corresponds to TRBD1 (6 bases). V was pared by 6 bases and J by 3 bases, with 14 bases between. Looked up from germline, CDR1 is DFQATT and CDR2 is SNEGSKA (reference sequence). This CDR3 is 13 amino acids long. The CDR3 loop reads CSARLQGKETQYF. DNA of the CDR3: TGCAGTGCACGACTACAGGGAAAAGAGACCCAGTACTTC.

This clonotype was found many times. The chain is built from TRBV18 and TRBJ1-2; a weak D match, TRBD1 (6 bases). The CDR3 runs 14 residues. Germline CDR1 and CDR2: KGHSH and LQKENI. V was pared by 1 base and J by 8 bases, with 14 bases between. The CDR3 nucleotides are TGTGCCAGCTCACCACAGGGGGATCTACAAGGCTACACCTTC. This gives the protein CASSPQGDLQGYTF. The whole variable domain, remainder taken from reference TRBV18 and TRBJ1-2, is NAGVMQNPRHLVRRRGQEARLRCSPMKGHSHVYWYRQLPEEGLKFMVYLQKENIIDESGMPKERFSAEFPKEGPSILRIQQVVRGDSAAYFCASSPQGDLQGYTFGSGTRLTVV.

This clonotype was recorded many times. The V gene is TRBV20-1, the J gene TRBJ1-4, with no clear D. CDR1 and CDR2 from the germline V gene are DFQATT and SNEGSKA (reference sequence). Trimming took off 5 bases at V and 8 bases at J, with 15 bases between the two ends. The CDR3 sequence is 13 residues long. CDR3 nucleotide sequence: TGCAGTGCTGGAAAGGGTGTTAACGAAAAACTGTTTTTT. It is translated as CSAGKGVNEKLFF.

The CDR3 nucleotides read TGTGCCAGCAGTGTACGACCGCAAGAGACCCAGTACTTC. This codes for CASSVRPQETQYF. The V call is TRBV2, the J call TRBJ2-5; D is ambiguous. Germline-derived CDR1 and CDR2 are SNHLY and FYNNEI. V dropped 4 bases and J dropped 2 bases, with 8 bases sitting between them. This CDR3 has 13 residues.

The CDR3 loop is CSAGGAAGETQYF. CDR3 DNA sequence: TGCAGTGCTGGAGGGGCTGCGGGAGAGACCCAGTACTTC. This chain links TRBV20-1 with TRBJ2-5; TRBD2 is a possible D gene (6 bases). Looked up from germline, CDR1 is DFQATT and CDR2 is SNEGSKA (reference sequence). The CDR3 totals 13 residues. V lost 5 bases and J 4 bases, leaving 14 bases between the germline ends.

There are a few counts of this clonotype. V and J are TRBV7-9 and TRBJ1-1, with unresolved D. CDR3 length: 14 amino acids. The V end lost 6 bases, the J end lost 1 base, and 12 bases lay between the germline ends. Germline V lookup: CDR1 SEHNR, CDR2 FQNEAQ (reference sequence). CDR3 sequence reads: CASRMQETNTEAFF. The CDR3 nucleotides are TGTGCCAGCAGAATGCAGGAAACGAACACTGAAGCTTTCTTT.

This clonotype has ten or more counts. The chain combines TRBV12-3 or TRBV12-4 with TRBJ2-7; 10 bases match TRBD2. With V trimmed by 6 bases and J by 6 bases, 8 bases remained unmatched. There are 14 residues in the CDR3. The CDR3 reads CASSRLAGVVEQYF. The CDR3 bases are TGTGCCAGCAGCCGTCTAGCGGGAGTAGTCGAGCAGTACTTC.

This clonotype has a handful of counts. The J gene is TRBJ2-3, the V gene TRBV6-1; D is uncertain. This CDR3 has 14 amino acids. V shed 6 bases and J shed 1 base, with 11 bases lying between them. Germline V gene data show CDR1 as MNHNS and CDR2 as SASEGT. The DNA of the CDR3 is TGTGCCAGCAGCCCTAGAGTCGGCACAGATACGCAGTATTTT. Its protein is CASSPRVGTDTQYF.

This clonotype was recorded a few times. V gene TRBV10-3 combines with J gene TRBJ2-1, with 8 bases aligning to TRBD2. Trimming cost V 3 bases and J 6 bases; bases outside gene matches: 7. From germline, CDR1 is ENHRY and CDR2 SYGVKD. CDR3 length equals 15 residues. The CDR3 sequence: CAISEKRERGNEQFF. The CDR3 DNA reads TGTGCCATCAGTGAAAAGCGGGAGAGGGGCAATGAGCAGTTCTTC.

This clonotype was detected ten times or more. The rearrangement joins TRBV12-3 or TRBV12-4 to TRBJ2-1, with D perhaps TRBD2 (6 bases). This CDR3 is 15 amino acids long. Trimming stripped 3 bases from V and 10 bases from J, with 19 bases between. The CDR3 loop reads CASSFEAGSEGEQFF. CDR3 coding DNA: TGTGCCAGCAGTTTTGAGGCGGGATCGGAGGGGGAGCAGTTCTTC.

The chain employs TRBV29-1 and TRBJ1-1; no reliable D call. Germline assignment: CDR1 SQVTM and CDR2 ANQGSEA. The CDR3 sequence is 13 residues long. V shed 4 bases and J shed 0 bases, with 9 bases lying between them. This chain's CDR3 is CSVAGIMNTEAFF. DNA of the CDR3: TGCAGCGTTGCTGGGATCATGAACACTGAAGCTTTCTTT.

This clonotype came up many times. This sequence joins TRBV7-2 and TRBJ2-5; D might be TRBD2 (6 bases). This CDR3 contains 14 residues. Germline assignment: CDR1 SGHTA and CDR2 FQGNSA. With 7 bases removed from V and 5 bases from J, the gap between germline ends came to 17 bases. In DNA, the CDR3 is TGTGCCAGCAACCGCGGGGTCAAGGGGGAGACCCAGTACTTC. This sequence encodes CASNRGVKGETQYF.